Following are 26 T cell receptor beta chains from one sample sequenced in a study of Ad26.COV2.S vaccination and SARS-CoV-2 variants. The treatment was: over 15 received Ad26.COV2.S at low or high dose, single or two shots; about 5 received placebo; per-sample allocation not given. At day 63 after the first vaccine or placebo injection, samples were drawn. Here immunoSEQ multiplex PCR was the method, and the copy in TCRdb shows in-frame clones only, minus some. There are some 270,000 clones in the sample; around 90% occur only once, and just under 3% lies in the top ten. The sample was peripheral blood, taken in a trial of Ad26.COV2.S vaccine versus placebo. These TCRs come from a person aged 18-60 years who received the Ad26.COV2.S COVID-19 vaccine or a placebo.

This sequence joins TRBV4-1 and TRBJ2-2; tentatively, D is TRBD1 or TRBD2 (5 bases each). This CDR3 comprises 16 residues. The germline CDR1 and CDR2 sequences are MGHRA and YSYEKL. V was pared by 4 bases and J by 0 bases, with 12 bases between. The CDR3 loop reads CASSLQGAANTGELFF. DNA of the CDR3: TGCGCCAGCAGCCTTCAGGGAGCCGCGAACACCGGGGAGCTGTTTTTT.

The rearrangement links TRBV29-1 to TRBJ2-6; 12 bases are shared with TRBD1. The CDR3 totals 15 residues. Looked up from germline, CDR1 is SQVTM and CDR2 is ANQGSEA. Germline trimming cut 6 bases from V and 2 bases from J; bases unmatched to any gene: 2. Written as DNA, the CDR3 is TGCAGCGTCGGGGACAGGGGGCCTGGGGCCAACGTCCTGACTTTC. Amino acids: CSVGDRGPGANVLTF.

This clone was seen just once. This chain joins TRBV7-2 and TRBJ1-4, with unresolved D. CDR3 length equals 17 residues. Per germline, CDR1 SGHTA and CDR2 FQGNSA. The V and J ends lost 0 bases and 0 bases respectively, with 11 bases between them. The CDR3 sequence: CASSLAPRGATNEKLFF. In DNA form, the CDR3 reads TGTGCCAGCAGCTTAGCCCCCCGAGGCGCAACTAATGAAAAACTGTTTTTT.

This sequence joins TRBV29-1 and TRBJ2-5; 10 bases align to TRBD2. The CDR3 totals 14 residues. Germline CDR1 reads SQVTM; CDR2 reads ANQGSEA. The junction had 9 bases not matched to a gene; V was cut back by 7 bases and J by 4 bases. The CDR3 bases are TGCAGCGCTGTAATAGCGGGGGGCAGAGAGACCCAGTACTTC. Translating gives CSAVIAGGRETQYF.

V usage is TRBV5-1 and J usage is TRBJ1-2; D is ambiguous. There are 17 residues in the CDR3. Germline V lookup: CDR1 SGHRS, CDR2 YFSETQ. The V and J ends lost 0 bases and 0 bases respectively, with 15 bases between them. The CDR3 sequence is CASSLGSGDGANYGYTF. Written as DNA, the CDR3 is TGCGCCAGCAGCTTGGGCTCAGGCGATGGGGCTAACTATGGCTACACCTTC.

This clone was picked up one time. The rearrangement joins TRBV7-2 to TRBJ2-2; D might be TRBD1 (6 bases). The V gene lost 5 bases and the J gene lost 6 bases, with 16 bases spanning the gap. Germline loops: CDR1 SGHTA, CDR2 FQGNSA. CDR3 length: 15 residues. CDR3 DNA: TGTGCCAGCAGCACCCGGAGCCAGGGGCCCGGGGAGCTGTTTTTT. It translates to CASSTRSQGPGELFF.

The sample holds a few counts of this clone. The rearrangement joins TRBV4-1 to TRBJ1-1; 8 nucleotides agree with TRBD1. The CDR3 has 13 residues. Germline V gene lookup returns CDR1 MGHRA and CDR2 YSYEKL. Trimming at V came to 4 bases and at J to 6 bases, leaving 4 bases not matched to a gene. This CDR3 is CASSPGQGAEAFF. The CDR3 DNA sequence: TGCGCCAGCAGCCCAGGACAGGGTGCTGAAGCTTTCTTT.

This sequence joins TRBV6-4 and TRBJ2-1, with 12 nucleotides matching TRBD2. Germline lookup yields CDR1 MRHNA and CDR2 SNTAGT. Unmatched junction bases numbered 10, after V lost 6 bases and J lost 10 bases. CDR3 length: 15 amino acids. In nucleotides, the CDR3 is TGTGCCAGCAGGACCCTAGCGGGGGGGCATTACGAGCAGTTCTTC. Translation: CASRTLAGGHYEQFF.

The CDR3 sequence: CASNPRTSGNEQFF. CDR3 DNA sequence: TGTGCCAGCAACCCACGGACTAGCGGAAATGAGCAGTTCTTC. The chain joins TRBV6-2 or TRBV6-3 to TRBJ2-1; 10 bases line up with TRBD2. The CDR3 is 14 residues long. Germline-derived CDR1 and CDR2 are MNHEY and SVGEGT. Trimming cost V 7 bases and J 7 bases; bases outside gene matches: 7.

V gene TRBV19 combines with J gene TRBJ1-1; D possibly corresponds to TRBD1 (6 bases). Germline V CDR1 and CDR2: LNHDA, SQIVND (reference sequence). This CDR3 contains 13 residues. Trimming shortened V by 6 bases and J by 3 bases, and 11 bases separated the two germline ends. This chain's CDR3 is CASRQGRDTEAFF. The CDR3 DNA follows: TGTGCCAGTAGACAGGGTCGGGACACTGAAGCTTTCTTT. The whole variable domain, remainder taken from reference TRBV19 and TRBJ1-1, is DGGITQSPKYLFRKEGQNVTLSCEQNLNHDAMYWYRQDPGQGLRLIYYSQIVNDFQKGDIAEGYSVSREKKESFPLTVTSAQKNPTAFYLCASRQGRDTEAFFGQGTRLTVV.

The V call is TRBV7-8, the J call TRBJ1-1; no definite D call. The germline V gene encodes CDR1 SGHVS and CDR2 FQNEAQ. V lost 3 bases and J 3 bases, leaving 8 bases between the germline ends. There are 13 residues in the CDR3. DNA for the CDR3: TGTGCCAGCAGCTTGATAGTAGACACTGAAGCTTTCTTT. Residues: CASSLIVDTEAFF.

V gene TRBV27 combines with J gene TRBJ2-5; 7 bases fit TRBD2. The CDR3 covers 12 residues. The V gene end was trimmed by 2 bases and the J gene end by 8 bases; junction bases not matched to a gene: 2. CDR1 and CDR2 (germline): MNHEY, SMNVEV (reference sequence). CDR3 protein: CASSLTGGTQYF. The CDR3 nucleotides read TGTGCCAGCAGTTTAACGGGGGGAACCCAGTACTTC.

This chain joins TRBV6-5 and TRBJ1-2, with a weak D call TRBD1 (5 bases). Germline loops: CDR1 MNHEY, CDR2 SVGAGI. The CDR3 has 16 amino acids. V dropped 0 bases and J dropped 4 bases, with 15 bases sitting between them. The CDR3: CASSYSKQGRGYGYTF. CDR3 DNA: TGTGCCAGCAGTTACTCGAAGCAGGGAAGGGGCTATGGCTACACCTTC.

The chain employs TRBV6-4 and TRBJ2-3, with 8 bases fitting TRBD1. After removal of 5 bases from V and 5 bases from J, the junction contained 3 bases not matched to a gene. The CDR3 is made up of 13 amino acids. Germline CDR1 MRHNA, CDR2 SNTAGT. CDR3 residues: CASSRTGQDTQYF. CDR3 sequence (DNA): TGTGCCAGCAGTAGGACAGGGCAAGATACGCAGTATTTT.

Concerning this clone itself: At the DNA level, this CDR3 is encoded by other sequences in the same sample as well. The chain combines TRBV18 with TRBJ2-3; D not resolved. The CDR3 consists of 12 residues. Trimming pared 2 bases from V and 0 bases from J, leaving 0 bases between. Germline V gene sequence: CDR1 KGHSH, CDR2 LQKENI. The CDR3 reads CASSPSTDTQYF. CDR3 coding DNA: TGTGCCAGCTCACCAAGCACAGATACGCAGTATTTT.

The chain joins TRBV6-5 to TRBJ2-4; D tentatively reads TRBD1 or TRBD2 (6 bases each). Deletions cut 0 bases from V and 3 bases from J, with 12 bases between. The germline CDR1 and CDR2 sequences are MNHEY and SVGAGI. CDR3 length: 16 amino acids. The CDR3 region is CASSYSGGLGKNIQYF. CDR3 nucleotides: TGTGCCAGCAGTTACTCGGGGGGCCTTGGCAAAAACATTCAGTACTTC.

The rearrangement joins TRBV30 to TRBJ1-2, with 8 positions matching TRBD1. This CDR3 is built from 15 residues. Germline V gives CDR1 GTSNPN, CDR2 SVGIG (reference sequence). Losses at the gene ends were 5 bases for V and 6 bases for J; bases not matched to a gene: 14. CDR3 loop: CAWQNPGQGRNGYTF. The CDR3 DNA reads as TGTGCCTGGCAGAATCCAGGACAGGGAAGGAATGGCTACACCTTC.

The sample holds one count of this clone. V gene TRBV7-3 combines with J gene TRBJ2-3; D call uncertain. The germline V gene has CDR1 SGHTA and CDR2 FQGTGA. There are 15 residues in the CDR3. V dropped 0 bases and J dropped 4 bases, with 11 bases sitting between them. The chain's CDR3 is CASSLTPGQPDTQYF. DNA for the CDR3: TGTGCCAGCAGCTTAACGCCCGGGCAGCCAGATACGCAGTATTTT.

The rearrangement joins TRBV4-1 to TRBJ2-4; D may be TRBD2 (6 bases). The CDR3 sequence is 15 residues long. V dropped 4 bases and J dropped 3 bases, with 13 bases sitting between them. Germline V gene lookup returns CDR1 MGHRA and CDR2 YSYEKL. CDR3 loop: CASSPPGDFKNIQYF. The CDR3 DNA reads as TGCGCCAGCAGCCCCCCGGGGGATTTCAAAAACATTCAGTACTTC.

J is TRBJ2-7 and V is TRBV5-6; D ambiguous. This CDR3 spans 13 amino acids. Germline lookup yields CDR1 SGHDT and CDR2 YYEEEE. Trimming removed 1 base from V and 4 bases from J, with 9 bases in between. CDR3 protein: CASSLRAPYEQYF. The CDR3, as DNA: TGTGCCAGCAGCTTGCGGGCTCCTTACGAGCAGTACTTC.

The chain has TRBV6-4 and TRBJ2-3; a possible D gene is TRBD1 (6 bases). V lost 1 base to trimming and J lost 0 bases, with 26 bases between them. This CDR3 spans 21 amino acids. From germline, CDR1 is MRHNA and CDR2 SNTAGT. The CDR3 reads CASSDWSGAHSGPHSTDTQYF. Written as DNA, the CDR3 is TGTGCCAGCAGTGACTGGTCAGGGGCCCATTCCGGGCCGCATAGCACAGATACGCAGTATTTT.

V usage is TRBV7-9 and J usage is TRBJ1-2, with TRBD1 matching over 7 bases. Looked up from germline, CDR1 is SEHNR and CDR2 is FQNEAQ (reference sequence). The CDR3 is 13 residues long. The V gene end was trimmed by 4 bases and the J gene end by 4 bases; junction bases not matched to a gene: 3. For the CDR3, the DNA is TGTGCCAGCAGCTCCCGGACAGGCTATGGCTACACCTTC. It codes for CASSSRTGYGYTF.

This clone was counted a single time. The gene calls are TRBV7-8 and TRBJ2-5, with 9 positions matching TRBD2. The CDR3 extends over 19 amino acids. Germline CDR1 is SGHVS and CDR2 is FQNEAQ. Trimming removed 3 bases from V and 3 bases from J; junction bases left unmatched: 17. The CDR3 coding sequence is TGTGCCAGCAGCTTTACACCGGGACTAGCCCCTTCCCGGAAAGAGACCCAGTACTTC. Protein sequence: CASSFTPGLAPSRKETQYF. Based on the CDR3 plus reference TRBV7-8 and TRBJ2-5, the full variable domain is GAGVSQSPRYKVAKRGQDVALRCDPISGHVSLFWYQQALGQGPEFLTYFQNEAQLDKSGLPSDRFFAERPEGSVSTLKIQRTQQEDSAVYLCASSFTPGLAPSRKETQYFGPGTRLLVL.

This sequence joins TRBV7-2 and TRBJ2-6, with 7 bases identical to TRBD2. The CDR3 is 18 residues long. Germline V gene sequence: CDR1 SGHTA, CDR2 FQGNSA. Trimming at V came to 5 bases and at J to 0 bases, leaving 10 bases not matched to a gene. The DNA of the CDR3 is TGTGCCAGCAGCCCACGCCTAAGCGGGAACTCTGGGGCCAACGTCCTGACTTTC. It yields the protein CASSPRLSGNSGANVLTF.

The J gene is TRBJ2-3, the V gene TRBV11-2, with a tentative D call TRBD2 (7 bases). Trimming left V 1 base short and J 0 bases short, with 11 bases between. From germline, CDR1 is SGHAT and CDR2 FQNNGV. The CDR3 spans 16 residues. This CDR3 is CASSLGAGASTDTQYF. The DNA for the CDR3 is TGTGCCAGCAGCTTAGGGGCGGGGGCAAGCACAGATACGCAGTATTTT.

The CDR3 spells CASSRKKTSGVTDTQYF. As DNA, the CDR3 is TGTGCCAGCAGCCGAAAAAAAACTAGCGGGGTCACAGATACGCAGTATTTT. The chain joins TRBV14 to TRBJ2-3, with 10 nucleotides matching TRBD2. The germline V gene has CDR1 SGHDN and CDR2 FVKESK. This CDR3 region has 17 residues. The V segment lost 4 bases and the J segment 2 bases; nucleotides outside the gene matches: 9. The full variable domain, its missing parts supplied by reference TRBV14 and TRBJ2-3, is EAGVTQFPSHSVIEKGQTVTLRCDPISGHDNLYWYRRVMGKEIKFLLHFVKESKQDESGMPNNRFLAERTGGTYSTLKVQPAELEDSGVYFCASSRKKTSGVTDTQYFGPGTRLTVL.